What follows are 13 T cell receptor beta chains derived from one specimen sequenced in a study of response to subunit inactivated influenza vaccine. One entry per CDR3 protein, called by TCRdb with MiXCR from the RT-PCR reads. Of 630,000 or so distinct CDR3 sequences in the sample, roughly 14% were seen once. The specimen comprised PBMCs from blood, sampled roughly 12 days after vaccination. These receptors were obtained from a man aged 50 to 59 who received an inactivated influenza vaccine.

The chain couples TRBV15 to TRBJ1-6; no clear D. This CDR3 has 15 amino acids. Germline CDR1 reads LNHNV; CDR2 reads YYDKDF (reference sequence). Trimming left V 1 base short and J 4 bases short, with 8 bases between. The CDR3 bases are TGTGCCACCAGCAGAGGAGTGGGATATAATTCACCCCTCCACTTT. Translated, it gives CATSRGVGYNSPLHF.

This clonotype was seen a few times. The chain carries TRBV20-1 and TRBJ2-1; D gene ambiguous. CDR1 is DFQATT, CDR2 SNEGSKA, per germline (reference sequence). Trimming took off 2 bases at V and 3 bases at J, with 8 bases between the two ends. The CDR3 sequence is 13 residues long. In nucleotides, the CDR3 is TGCAGTGCTAGATGGCCTAACTACAATGAGCAGTTCTTC. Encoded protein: CSARWPNYNEQFF.

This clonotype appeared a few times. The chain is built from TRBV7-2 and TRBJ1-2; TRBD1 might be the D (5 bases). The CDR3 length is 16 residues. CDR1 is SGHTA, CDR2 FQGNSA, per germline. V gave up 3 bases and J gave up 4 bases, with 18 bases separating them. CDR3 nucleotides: TGTGCCAGCAGCTTCGGTGATTGGGGGATTAGCTATGGCTACACCTTC. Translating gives CASSFGDWGISYGYTF.

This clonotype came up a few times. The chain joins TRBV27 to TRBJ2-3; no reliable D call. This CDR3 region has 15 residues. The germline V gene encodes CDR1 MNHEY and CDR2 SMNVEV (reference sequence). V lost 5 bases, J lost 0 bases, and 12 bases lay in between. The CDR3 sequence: CASSPRVTSTDTQYF. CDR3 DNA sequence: TGTGCCAGCAGTCCACGAGTGACTAGCACAGATACGCAGTATTTT.

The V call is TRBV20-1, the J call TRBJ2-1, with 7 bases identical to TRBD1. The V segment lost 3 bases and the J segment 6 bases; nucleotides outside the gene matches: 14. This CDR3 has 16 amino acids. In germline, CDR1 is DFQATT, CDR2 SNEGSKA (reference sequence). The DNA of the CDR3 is TGCAGTGCTAGTCTGCCGACAGGGCTTTCTGGCAATGAGCAGTTCTTC. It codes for CSASLPTGLSGNEQFF.

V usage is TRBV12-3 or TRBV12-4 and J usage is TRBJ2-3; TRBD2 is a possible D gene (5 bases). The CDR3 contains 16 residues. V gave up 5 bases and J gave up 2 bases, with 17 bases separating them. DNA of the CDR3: TGTGCCAGCAGTCTACTAATAGGACGGGACACAGATACGCAGTATTTT. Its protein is CASSLLIGRDTDTQYF.

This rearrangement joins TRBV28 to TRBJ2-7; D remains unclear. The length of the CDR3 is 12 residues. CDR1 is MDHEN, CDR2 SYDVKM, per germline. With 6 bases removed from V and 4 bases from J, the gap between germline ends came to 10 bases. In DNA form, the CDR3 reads TGTGCCAGCAGACGAGACCAGTACGAGCAGTACTTC. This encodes CASRRDQYEQYF.

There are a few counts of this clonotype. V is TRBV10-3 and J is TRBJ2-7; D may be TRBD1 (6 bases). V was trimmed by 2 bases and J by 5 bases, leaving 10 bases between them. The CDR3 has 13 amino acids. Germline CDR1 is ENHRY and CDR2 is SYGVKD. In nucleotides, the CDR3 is TGTGCCATCAGTGAGACAGGGACCGACGAGCAGTACTTC. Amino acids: CAISETGTDEQYF.

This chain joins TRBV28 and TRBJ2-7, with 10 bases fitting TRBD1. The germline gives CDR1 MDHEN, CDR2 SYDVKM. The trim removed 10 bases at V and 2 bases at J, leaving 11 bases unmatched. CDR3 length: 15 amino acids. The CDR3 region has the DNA TGTGCCATCGGTGATTCCGGGACAGGGGCCTACGAGCAGTACTTC. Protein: CAIGDSGTGAYEQYF. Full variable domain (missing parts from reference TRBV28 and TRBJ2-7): DVKVTQSSRYLVKRTGEKVFLECVQDMDHENMFWYRQDPGLGLRLIYFSYDVKMKEKGDIPEGYSVSREKKERFSLILESASTNQTSMYLCAIGDSGTGAYEQYFGPGTRLTVT.

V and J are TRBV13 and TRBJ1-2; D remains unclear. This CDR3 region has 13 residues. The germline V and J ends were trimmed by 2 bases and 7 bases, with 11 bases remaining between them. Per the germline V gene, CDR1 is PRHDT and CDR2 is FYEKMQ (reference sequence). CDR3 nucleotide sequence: TGTGCCAGCAGCTTATTGAGGAGTTCTGGCTACACCTTC. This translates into CASSLLRSSGYTF.

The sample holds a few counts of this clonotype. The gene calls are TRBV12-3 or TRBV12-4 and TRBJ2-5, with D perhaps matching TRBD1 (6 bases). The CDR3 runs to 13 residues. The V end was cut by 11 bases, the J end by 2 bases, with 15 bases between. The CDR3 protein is CASTPTGQETQYF. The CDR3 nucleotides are TGTGCCTCGACCCCGACAGGTCAAGAGACCCAGTACTTC.

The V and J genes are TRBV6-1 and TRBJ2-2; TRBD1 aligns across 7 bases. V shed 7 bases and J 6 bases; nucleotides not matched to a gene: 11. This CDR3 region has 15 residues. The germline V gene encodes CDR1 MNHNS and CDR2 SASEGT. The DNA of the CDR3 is TGTGCCAGCACGGGCCGGGACAGCTCACCCGGGGAGCTGTTTTTT. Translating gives CASTGRDSSPGELFF.

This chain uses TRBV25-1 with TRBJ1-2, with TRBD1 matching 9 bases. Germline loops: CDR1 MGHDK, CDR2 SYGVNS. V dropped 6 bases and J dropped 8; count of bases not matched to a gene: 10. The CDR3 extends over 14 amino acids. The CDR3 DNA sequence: TGTGCCAGCAGCACCGGGACAGGGATGGGAGGCTACACCTTC. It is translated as CASSTGTGMGGYTF.